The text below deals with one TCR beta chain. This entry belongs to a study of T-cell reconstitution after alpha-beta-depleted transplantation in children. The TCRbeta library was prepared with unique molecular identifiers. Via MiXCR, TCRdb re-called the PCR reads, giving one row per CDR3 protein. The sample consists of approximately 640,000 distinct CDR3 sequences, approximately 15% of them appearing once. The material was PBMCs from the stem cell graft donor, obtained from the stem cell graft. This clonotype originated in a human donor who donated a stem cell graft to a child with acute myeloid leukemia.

The DNA for the CDR3 is TGTGCCAGCAGCTTAGGGAAGCTCGACCACTACACCTTC. This sequence encodes CASSLGKLDHYTF. The chain recombines TRBV7-3 with TRBJ1-2; unclear D gene. Germline CDR1 SGHTA, CDR2 FQGTGA. V was pared by 2 bases and J by 10 bases, with 14 bases between. The CDR3 consists of 13 residues.